Listed here are 29 T cell receptor beta chains from one sample, sequenced in a study of shared clonotypes between healthy human individuals. Data came from immunoSEQ multiplex PCR; TCRdb stores just in-frame clones and leaves some out. This sample has about 480,000 clones; 79% occur once, and the top ten carry 10% to 15%. The specimen was PBMCs. The receptors were gathered from a woman in her forties in good health. Some clones in this sample may be carry-over from other donors' samples.

The CDR3 loop is CASSQLRLAGREQYF. CDR3 nucleotides: TGCGCCAGCAGCCAACTAAGACTAGCGGGCCGCGAGCAGTACTTC. V usage is TRBV4-1 and J usage is TRBJ2-7; 10 bases agree with TRBD2. J was trimmed by 6 bases and V by 2 bases; bases with no gene match: 7. The CDR3 spans 15 residues. In germline, CDR1 is MGHRA, CDR2 YSYEKL.

CDR3 coding DNA: TGTGCCAGCAGCCAAACCGGGACAAACTACGAGCAGTACTTC. Translated, it gives CASSQTGTNYEQYF. The chain combines TRBV28 with TRBJ2-7; a possible D gene is TRBD1 (6 bases). V was clipped by 6 bases and J by 3 bases, with 15 bases between them. This CDR3 spans 14 amino acids. Germline lookup yields CDR1 MDHEN and CDR2 SYDVKM.

V gene TRBV4-1 combines with J gene TRBJ2-2; possible D gene TRBD2, 6 bases. The CDR3 totals 15 residues. Between the trimmed V and J ends, which lost 5 bases and 4 bases, there was a span of 14 bases. Germline-derived CDR1 and CDR2 are MGHRA and YSYEKL. CDR3 loop: CASSTMGGATGELFF. The CDR3 DNA is TGCGCCAGCAGCACCATGGGGGGTGCCACCGGGGAGCTGTTTTTT.

This chain links TRBV29-1 with TRBJ1-1; no clear D gene. This CDR3 region has 14 residues. V was shortened by 1 base and J by 4 bases, with 13 bases between the two germline ends. CDR1 is SQVTM and CDR2 is ANQGSEA in the germline V gene. CDR3 in DNA: TGCAGCGTTGAAGGCAGCCGGGCGGGCACTGAAGCTTTCTTT. Protein: CSVEGSRAGTEAFF.

The rearrangement joins TRBV28 to TRBJ1-4, with TRBD1 matching 10 bases. Trimming removed 3 bases from V and 0 bases from J; junction bases left unmatched: 7. The CDR3 runs 18 residues. CDR1 MDHEN and CDR2 SYDVKM come from the germline V gene. The CDR3: CASSFGGTGVATNEKLFF. The CDR3 coding sequence is TGTGCCAGCAGTTTTGGAGGGACAGGGGTTGCAACTAATGAAAAACTGTTTTTT.

This chain links TRBV5-1 with TRBJ2-2, with unresolved D. The CDR3 has 14 amino acids. CDR1 SGHRS and CDR2 YFSETQ come from the germline V gene. V was clipped by 2 bases and J by 9 bases, with 14 bases between them. This chain's CDR3 is CASSFAQDPRELFF. CDR3 sequence (DNA): TGCGCCAGCAGCTTTGCGCAGGATCCAAGGGAGCTGTTTTTT.

The chain joins TRBV5-1 to TRBJ2-3; D is uncertain. The CDR3 has 14 amino acids. Per the germline V gene, CDR1 is SGHRS and CDR2 is YFSETQ. Trimming took 2 bases from V and 0 from J, leaving 7 bases between them. The CDR3 protein is CASSFPDSTDTQYF. The CDR3 DNA reads TGCGCCAGCAGCTTCCCTGACAGCACAGATACGCAGTATTTT.

In its sample, this clone was seen once. The chain is built from TRBV4-3 and TRBJ2-7; 8 bases line up with TRBD2. Unmatched junction bases numbered 5, after V lost 1 base and J lost 3 bases. Germline V lookup: CDR1 LGHNA, CDR2 YSLEER. The CDR3 is 15 amino acids. The CDR3 loop reads CASSQGAGVVYEQYF. CDR3 sequence (DNA): TGCGCCAGCAGCCAAGGAGCGGGAGTCGTCTACGAGCAGTACTTC.

CDR3 region: CASSPTRRGSYEQYF. CDR3 bases: TGCGCCAGCAGCCCGACCCGCCGGGGATCCTACGAGCAGTACTTC. This chain uses TRBV4-1 with TRBJ2-7; the D gene is possibly TRBD2 (5 bases). Germline CDR1 MGHRA, CDR2 YSYEKL. The CDR3 has 15 amino acids. V lost 4 bases, J lost 1 base, and 14 bases lay in between.

The J gene is TRBJ1-1, the V gene TRBV7-9, with TRBD1 as a possible D gene (5 bases). V gave up 5 bases and J gave up 1 base, with 23 bases separating them. In germline, CDR1 is SEHNR, CDR2 FQNEAQ (reference sequence). This CDR3 has 18 residues. CDR3 residues: CASSPRGPRTVTNTEAFF. In DNA, the CDR3 is TGTGCCAGCAGCCCCCGGGGACCTAGGACCGTGACGAACACTGAAGCTTTCTTT.

Of note for this clone: Being one base from a much bigger clone, this may be a read error. The CDR3, as DNA: TGTGCCAGCAGCCAAGGGGTGAACACTGAAGCTTTCTTT. This sequence encodes CASSQGVNTEAFF. The chain employs TRBV4-2 and TRBJ1-1; D not resolved. Trimming stripped 1 base from V and 0 bases from J, with 3 bases between. The length of the CDR3 is 13 residues. Germline CDR1 reads LGHNA; CDR2 reads YNFKEQ.

The chain recombines TRBV18 with TRBJ2-7; 7 bases are a match to TRBD1. V trimming: 2 bases; J trimming: 4 bases; junction bases outside the gene matches: 8. The CDR3 totals 15 residues. Germline assignment: CDR1 KGHSH and CDR2 LQKENI. Here the CDR3 DNA reads TGTGCCAGCTCACCAAGACAGGGTAGGGGTTACGAGCAGTACTTC. It codes for CASSPRQGRGYEQYF.

This clone was seen a single time. The chain is built from TRBV28 and TRBJ1-1, with 12 bases matching TRBD1. The CDR3 is 15 residues long. With V trimmed by 5 bases and J by 8 bases, 9 bases remained unmatched. Germline loops: CDR1 MDHEN, CDR2 SYDVKM. In DNA, the CDR3 is TGTGCCAGCAGTCTACCCGGGACAGGGGGCTTAGAAGCTTTCTTT. Translating it yields CASSLPGTGGLEAFF.

This sequence joins TRBV10-3 and TRBJ1-5; possibly TRBD1 for D (5 bases). The germline V gene has CDR1 ENHRY and CDR2 SYGVKD. V lost 5 bases to trimming and J lost 5 bases, with 13 bases between them. The CDR3 contains 14 residues. The CDR3 nucleotides are TGTGCCATCAGTAATGACAGCTTCTATCAGCCCCAGCATTTT. This codes for CAISNDSFYQPQHF.

The chain links TRBV28 to TRBJ2-7, with 11 positions matching TRBD2. The germline gives CDR1 MDHEN, CDR2 SYDVKM. V trimming: 5 bases; J trimming: 2 bases; junction bases outside the gene matches: 5. The CDR3 is made up of 15 amino acids. CDR3 loop: CASSPSGRPTYEQYF. In nucleotides, the CDR3 is TGTGCCAGCAGTCCTAGCGGGAGGCCGACCTACGAGCAGTACTTC.

This clone has just one count. The V and J genes are TRBV9 and TRBJ1-5; D might be TRBD1 (5 bases). CDR3 length equals 16 residues. Germline lookup yields CDR1 SGDLS and CDR2 YYNGEE. V lost 2 bases to trimming and J lost 1 base, with 13 bases between them. The CDR3 reads CASSVGVGASNQPQHF. As DNA, the CDR3 is TGTGCCAGCAGCGTGGGCGTTGGGGCGAGCAATCAGCCCCAGCATTTT.

This clone was seen many times. The V and J genes are TRBV2 and TRBJ2-7, with 7 bases that match TRBD1. The CDR3 consists of 12 residues. Trimming cost V 6 bases and J 9 bases; bases outside gene matches: 8. Germline values: CDR1 SNHLY, CDR2 FYNNEI. DNA of the CDR3: TGTGCCAGCAGCGTGACAGGGACGATGCAGTACTTC. Amino acid sequence: CASSVTGTMQYF.

This clone has at least ten counts. The chain has TRBV2 and TRBJ2-2, with 7 bases that match TRBD2. CDR1 SNHLY and CDR2 FYNNEI come from the germline V gene. This CDR3 comprises 14 residues. After removal of 6 bases from V and 4 bases from J, the junction contained 5 bases not matched to a gene. CDR3 loop: CASSILAATGELFF. The DNA for the CDR3 is TGTGCCAGCAGCATTCTAGCGGCCACCGGGGAGCTGTTTTTT.

Comments on this clone: Other DNA sequences in this sample translate to the same CDR3. The chain uses TRBV19 and TRBJ2-3, with TRBD2 matching over 9 bases. The trim removed 3 bases at V and 0 bases at J, leaving 1 base unmatched. CDR1 is LNHDA, CDR2 SQIVND, per germline (reference sequence). The CDR3 has 15 residues. The CDR3 reads CASSITSGSTDTQYF. CDR3 sequence (DNA): TGTGCCAGTAGTATTACTAGCGGGAGCACAGATACGCAGTATTTT.

The V gene is TRBV19, the J gene TRBJ1-5; 7 bases line up with TRBD1. Germline CDR1 LNHDA, CDR2 SQIVND (reference sequence). The CDR3 spans 14 residues. Trimming at V came to 4 bases and at J to 3 bases, leaving 3 bases not matched to a gene. CDR3 in amino acids: CASSTQGNNQPQHF. The CDR3 coding sequence is TGTGCCAGTAGTACACAGGGGAACAATCAGCCCCAGCATTTT.

This clone has ten or more counts. The genes are TRBV7-9 and TRBJ1-5; the match to TRBD1 covers 7 bases. Germline CDR1 reads SEHNR; CDR2 reads FQNEAQ (reference sequence). With 5 bases clipped from V and 6 bases from J, the junction kept 4 bases outside the gene matches. The CDR3 spans 13 residues. CDR3 bases: TGTGCCAGCAGCCCAGAGGGGGCTCAGCCCCAGCATTTT. This translates into CASSPEGAQPQHF. The whole variable domain, remainder taken from reference TRBV7-9 and TRBJ1-5, is DTGVSQNPRHKITKRGQNVTFRCDPISEHNRLYWYRQTLGQGPEFLTYFQNEAQLEKSRLLSDRFSAERPKGSFSTLEIQRTEQGDSAMYLCASSPEGAQPQHFGDGTRLSIL.

There are many counts of this clone. This chain connects TRBV6-5 to TRBJ1-2; D remains unclear. Germline assignment: CDR1 MNHEY and CDR2 SVGAGI. V lost 8 bases and J 4 bases, leaving 14 bases between the germline ends. The CDR3 consists of 13 residues. The CDR3 DNA reads TGTGCCAGCCGGGTCCGGGCTAGCTATGGCTACACCTTC. Protein product: CASRVRASYGYTF.

The V and J genes are TRBV2 and TRBJ1-6; D unresolved. The CDR3 runs to 15 residues. Germline lookup yields CDR1 SNHLY and CDR2 FYNNEI. Trimming cost V 7 bases and J 13 bases, with 23 bases left between them. In DNA, the CDR3 is TGTGCCAGCACCACAACCCAGGCCGCCGTTCCCCCCCTCCACTTT. Protein sequence: CASTTTQAAVPPLHF.

The chain links TRBV7-2 to TRBJ2-2; TRBD2 aligns across 13 bases. This CDR3 comprises 17 residues. Germline-derived CDR1 and CDR2 are SGHTA and FQGNSA. J lost 5 bases, V lost 1 base, and 4 bases had no gene match. In DNA form, the CDR3 reads TGTGCCAGCAGCTTAGACCCGGGACTAGCGGGGACCGGGGAGCTGTTTTTT. Protein sequence: CASSLDPGLAGTGELFF.

The chain carries TRBV28 and TRBJ1-5; D unclear. The length of the CDR3 is 14 residues. Germline CDR1 MDHEN, CDR2 SYDVKM. Trimming cost V 2 bases and J 7 bases, with 12 bases left between them. The CDR3 coding sequence is TGTGCCAGCAGTTTACTGCCAGGCTCGCAGCCCCAGCATTTT. Protein product: CASSLLPGSQPQHF.

With regard to this clone: Other DNA sequences in the same sample also yield this CDR3. The CDR3 DNA follows: TGTGCCAGCAGCTTAGACAGGGCAGGCTACACCTTC. This codes for CASSLDRAGYTF. The chain employs TRBV7-2 and TRBJ1-2, with D possibly TRBD1 on 6 matching bases. CDR1 and CDR2 from the germline V gene are SGHTA and FQGNSA. The length of the CDR3 is 12 residues. Trimming removed 1 base at V and 8 bases at J, with 8 bases between.

This clone is a singleton in its sample. V gene TRBV6-5 combines with J gene TRBJ2-7; 10 bases match TRBD1. The CDR3 runs 14 residues. The J segment lost 6 bases and the V segment lost 8 bases, leaving 10 bases of the junction unmatched. Germline V lookup: CDR1 MNHEY, CDR2 SVGAGI. The CDR3 nucleotides are TGTGCCAGCCGACAGGGACAGGGGCGTCGCGAGCAGTACTTC. Its protein is CASRQGQGRREQYF.

CDR3 amino acids: CASTPDSNSGNTIYF. CDR3 nucleotides: TGTGCCAGCACCCCCGACAGTAACTCTGGAAACACCATATATTTT. The V gene is TRBV7-2, the J gene TRBJ1-3; TRBD1 might be the D (5 bases). The CDR3 consists of 15 residues. V was trimmed by 7 bases and J by 0 bases, leaving 13 bases between them. CDR1 and CDR2 from the germline V gene are SGHTA and FQGNSA.

The chain joins TRBV2 to TRBJ1-5; weak D call: TRBD1 (6 bases). The V gene's germline CDR1 is SNHLY and CDR2 FYNNEI. The CDR3 extends over 15 amino acids. Trimming shortened V by 6 bases and J by 7 bases, and 19 bases separated the two germline ends. The CDR3 nucleotides read TGTGCCAGCAGAAAAGAAAGGGGGTATAAGCAGCCCCAGCATTTT. Encoded protein: CASRKERGYKQPQHF.